This T cell receptor beta chain was obtained from a study of spatial heterogeneity in lung cancer. Study-level background: Detection consistently yielded more beta chains than alpha chains.

Germline V lookup: CDR1 SGHRS, CDR2 YFSETQ. The CDR3 extends over 14 amino acids. The V gene lost 4 bases and the J gene lost 3 bases, with 10 bases spanning the gap. The time point denotes: sample taken at primary tumor resection. Patients with untreated early-stage non-small cell lung cancer, numbering 72, were the donors. Whole RNA obtained from tumor, nontumor lung or frozen PBMC underwent sequencing without sorting. The library protocol tagged each TCR cDNA with a unique molecular identifier. MiXCR, run by TCRdb on the 5' RACE reads, gives a single entry per CDR3 protein. The sample shows approximately 52,000 distinct CDR3 sequences, around 5.2% of them seen only once. This clonotype was counted between two and nine times. This could be a read error, since a much larger clone is one nucleotide away.

The V call is TRBV5-1, the J call TRBJ2-2; no clear D. The sample in question was PBMCs, obtained at surgery. The clonotype originates from a male donor with early-stage non-small cell lung cancer. Here the CDR3 DNA reads TGCGCCAGCAGCCGGACCGTGGACACCGGGGAGCTGTTTTTT. It is translated as CASSRTVDTGELFF.